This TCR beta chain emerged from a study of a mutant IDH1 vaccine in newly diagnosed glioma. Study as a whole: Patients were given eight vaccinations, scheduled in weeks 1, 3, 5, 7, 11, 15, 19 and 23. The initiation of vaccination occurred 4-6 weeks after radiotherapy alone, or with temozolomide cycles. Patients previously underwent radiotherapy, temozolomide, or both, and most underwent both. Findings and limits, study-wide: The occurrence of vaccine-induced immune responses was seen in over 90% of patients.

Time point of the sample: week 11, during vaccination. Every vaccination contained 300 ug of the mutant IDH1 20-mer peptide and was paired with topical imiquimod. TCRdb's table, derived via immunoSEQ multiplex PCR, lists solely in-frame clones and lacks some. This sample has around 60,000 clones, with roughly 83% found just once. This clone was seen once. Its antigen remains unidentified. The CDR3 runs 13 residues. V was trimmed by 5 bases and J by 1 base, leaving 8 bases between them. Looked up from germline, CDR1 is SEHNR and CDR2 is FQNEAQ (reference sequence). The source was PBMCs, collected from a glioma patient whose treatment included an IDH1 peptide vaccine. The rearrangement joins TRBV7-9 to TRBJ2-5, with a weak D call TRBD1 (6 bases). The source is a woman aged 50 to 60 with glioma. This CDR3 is CASSPGVQETQYF. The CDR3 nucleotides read TGTGCCAGCAGCCCAGGGGTCCAAGAGACCCAGTACTTC. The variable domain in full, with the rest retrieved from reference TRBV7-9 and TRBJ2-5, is DTGVSQNPRHKITKRGQNVTFRCDPISEHNRLYWYRQTLGQGPEFLTYFQNEAQLEKSRLLSDRFSAERPKGSFSTLEIQRTEQGDSAMYLCASSPGVQETQYFGPGTRLLVL.